The subject of this entry is one T cell receptor beta chain. The clone's antigen remains unknown. No per-base quality is available; no much larger clone lies one base away. The sample comes from a study of OX40 agonist ivuxolimab in advanced cancers. About the study as a whole: Ivuxolimab was an agonistic, fully human IgG2 monoclonal antibody directed against OX40 (CD134), a costimulatory receptor. Intravenous ivuxolimab was administered to patients every 2 weeks at six dose levels: 0.01, 0.1, 0.3, 1.5, 3 and 10 mg/kg. Of the approximately 50 dose-escalation patients, hepatocellular carcinoma was present in approximately 20, melanoma in roughly 15, renal cell carcinoma in 9 and head and neck cancer in 9. A male proportion of under 85% and a mean age of approximately 60 years, ranging from about 23 to 90, were recorded for the dose-escalation cohort. Prior anti-PD-1, anti-PD-L1 or anti-CTLA-4 therapy was permitted, and checkpoint inhibitors had been received by approximately 39% of dose-escalation patients. Partial responses were achieved by three dose-escalation patients, of whom one had hepatocellular carcinoma and two had cutaneous melanoma. The purpose of peripheral TCRbeta sequencing was to test whether ivuxolimab changed TCR sequence diversity and led to clonal T-cell expansion. The paper covers the monotherapy dose-escalation part of the phase I ivuxolimab trial, which included N = 52 patients.

Study-wide findings and limitations: Partial responders in the 0.1-3.0 mg/kg groups had among the lowest normalized peripheral clonal expansion, especially among CD8+ T cells. At doses from 0.1 to 3.0 mg/kg, clonal expansion was seen in both CD4+ and CD8+ blood T cells between baseline and week 6. Low levels of normalized T-cell clonal expansion were also shown by some nonresponding patients. The antigen specificity of the clonally expanded peripheral T cells was not determined. After ivuxolimab, more expanded clones were found on average in CD8+ T cells than in CD4+ T cells.

CDR1 and CDR2 are read off the germline V gene as SGHTA and FQGTGA. From cysteine to phenylalanine, the CDR3 is 15 amino acids long. The entry retains the CDR3 DNA only, 45 bases that are in frame from base 1. Trimming costs V 2 bases and J 8 bases, and their ends lie 13 bases apart. For sequencing of the TCRbeta CDR3 region, genomic DNA was extracted from the sorted cells. The immunoSEQ Assay was used for sequencing of TCRbeta CDR3 regions. TCRdb provides this immuneACCESS table in a form limited to in-frame rearrangements. Some clones are lacking; in checked studies, under half of them reflect an unresolved V gene, and why the rest are absent is not known. The sample table holds fewer than 200,000 clones, of which 85% to 95% were seen once. The ten most abundant clones make up about 0.3% of the sample. The trial excluded patients who had a history of autoimmune disease or who were on systemic immunosuppression. In every dose cohort, peripheral blood was drawn for TCR sequencing at baseline, cycle 4 day 1, and cycle 7 day 1. Samples came from an open-label, multicenter, first-in-human phase I dose-escalation trial of ivuxolimab. Adults with locally advanced or metastatic melanoma, renal cell carcinoma, hepatocellular carcinoma or head and neck squamous cell carcinoma were enrolled in the trial. Before TCR sequencing, CD4+ T cells and CD8+ T cells were sorted from peripheral blood as separate populations.

This specimen consisted of CD4+ or CD8+ T cells sorted from blood, obtained in a trial of the OX40 agonist ivuxolimab. The receptor comes from an adult with an advanced solid tumor such as melanoma, head and neck, liver or kidney cancer. Here the chain combines TRBV7-3 and TRBJ1-6; matching of 5 bases hints at TRBD1 as the D gene. The CDR3 has the sequence CASSLSRGLDSPLHF. The DNA sequence is given as TGTGCCAGCAGCTTATCCCGGGGGTTGGATTCACCCCTCCACTTT.